The clone carrying this T cell receptor (beta chain) has a single count. What it binds is not known. Both 60 Vbeta primers and 13 Jbeta primers went into the PCR. Generated by immunoSEQ multiplex PCR, the TCRdb table keeps only in-frame clones and is missing some. The sample has around 150,000 clones, 84% seen once. The source of the sample is a study of cytomegalovirus exposure and HLA in healthy donors. Study-level findings and limits: There were some V segments, including TRBV6-2 and TRBV6-3, excluded as indistinguishable.

The CDR3 covers 14 residues. V shed 6 bases and J 8 bases; nucleotides not matched to a gene: 10. Germline CDR1 MNHEY, CDR2 SVGAGI. The TCR was taken from a man in his fifties or sixties in good health and CMV-seropositive. The chain carries TRBV6-5 and TRBJ1-2; TRBD1 aligns across 9 bases. The material sequenced was PBMCs. The CDR3 sequence: CASRTRDRAEGYTF. CDR3 bases: TGTGCCAGCAGAACGCGGGACAGGGCTGAAGGCTACACCTTC.